Listed here are 2 T cell receptor beta chains from one sample, sequenced in a study of long-term antiretroviral therapy in people with HIV. Sequencing relied on immunoSEQ assay v3.0, run at survey level. The table came from immunoSEQ multiplex PCR; TCRdb's copy has only in-frame clones and leaves some out. Seen here are under 45,000 clones, around 85% observed once, and the top ten hold about 5.7%. The sequenced sample was unsorted PBMCs, obtained 3.1 years after starting antiretroviral therapy. These receptors were collected from a woman between 50 and 59 years old with HIV.

The chain couples TRBV7-9 to TRBJ1-2, with 10 bases identical to TRBD1. Germline CDR1 reads SEHNR; CDR2 reads FQNEAQ (reference sequence). This CDR3 is built from 12 residues. J lost 11 bases, V lost 5 bases, and 5 bases had no gene match. DNA of the CDR3: TGTGCCAGCAGCGGACAGGGGGTCCGGTACACCTTC. It encodes CASSGQGVRYTF.

The rearrangement uses TRBV7-9 and TRBJ1-1; tentative D call: TRBD1 (5 bases). Trimming pared 6 bases from V and 1 base from J, leaving 12 bases between. Germline V CDR1 and CDR2: SEHNR, FQNEAQ (reference sequence). The CDR3 is 14 residues long. The CDR3 sequence is CASRQTGQNTEAFF. CDR3 nucleotides: TGTGCCAGCAGGCAGACCGGACAGAACACTGAAGCTTTCTTT.